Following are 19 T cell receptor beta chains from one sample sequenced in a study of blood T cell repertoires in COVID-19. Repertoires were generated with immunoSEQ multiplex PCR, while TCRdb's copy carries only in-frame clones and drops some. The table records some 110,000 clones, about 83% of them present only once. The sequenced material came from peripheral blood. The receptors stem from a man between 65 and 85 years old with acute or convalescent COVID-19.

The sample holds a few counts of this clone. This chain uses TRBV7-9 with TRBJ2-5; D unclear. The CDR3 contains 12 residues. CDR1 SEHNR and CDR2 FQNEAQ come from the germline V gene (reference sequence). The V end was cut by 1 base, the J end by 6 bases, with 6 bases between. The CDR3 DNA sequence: TGTGCCAGCAGCTTAGGAAGCCAGACCCAGTACTTC. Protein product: CASSLGSQTQYF.

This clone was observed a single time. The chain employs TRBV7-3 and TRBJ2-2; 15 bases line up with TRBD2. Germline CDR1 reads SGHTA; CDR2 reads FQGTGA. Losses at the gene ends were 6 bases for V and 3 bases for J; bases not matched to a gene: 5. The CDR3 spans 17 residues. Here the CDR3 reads CASSRGLAGGHTGELFF. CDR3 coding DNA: TGTGCCAGCAGTCGCGGACTAGCGGGGGGGCACACCGGGGAGCTGTTTTTT.

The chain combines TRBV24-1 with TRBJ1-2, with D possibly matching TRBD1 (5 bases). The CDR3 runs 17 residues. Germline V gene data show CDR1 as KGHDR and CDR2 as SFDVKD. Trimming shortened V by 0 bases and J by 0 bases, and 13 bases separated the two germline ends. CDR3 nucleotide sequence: TGTGCCACCAGTGATTTGCAAGGTAGGGGCCCTAACTATGGCTACACCTTC. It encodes CATSDLQGRGPNYGYTF.

The CDR3 region is CSVTGTGNEKLFF. CDR3 nucleotides: TGCAGCGTCACGGGGACAGGGAATGAAAAACTGTTTTTT. The chain is built from TRBV29-1 and TRBJ1-4, with 9 bases that match TRBD1. V lost 6 bases to trimming and J lost 5 bases; unmatched junction nucleotides: 4. CDR3 length equals 13 residues. Germline CDR1 reads SQVTM; CDR2 reads ANQGSEA.

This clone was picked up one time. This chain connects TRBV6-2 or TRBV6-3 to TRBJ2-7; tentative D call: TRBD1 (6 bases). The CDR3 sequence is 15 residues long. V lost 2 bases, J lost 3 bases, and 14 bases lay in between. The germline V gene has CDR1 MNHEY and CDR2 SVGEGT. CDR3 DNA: TGTGCCAGCAGTTACGAGGCAGGGGCGCTCTACGAGCAGTACTTC. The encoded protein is CASSYEAGALYEQYF.

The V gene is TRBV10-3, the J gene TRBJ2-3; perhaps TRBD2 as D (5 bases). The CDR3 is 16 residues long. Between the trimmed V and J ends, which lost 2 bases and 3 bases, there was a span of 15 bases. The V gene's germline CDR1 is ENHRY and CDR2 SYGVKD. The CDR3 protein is CAISEPPQRRTDTQYF. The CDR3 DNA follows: TGTGCCATCAGTGAGCCCCCTCAGCGGCGGACAGATACGCAGTATTTT.

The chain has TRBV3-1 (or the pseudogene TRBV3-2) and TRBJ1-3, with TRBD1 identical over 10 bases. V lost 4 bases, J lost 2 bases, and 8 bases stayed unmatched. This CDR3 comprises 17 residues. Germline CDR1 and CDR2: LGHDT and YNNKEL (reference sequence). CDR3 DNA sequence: TGTGCCAGCAGCCCACGTTTCGGGACAGGGGCTGGAAACACCATATATTTT. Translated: CASSPRFGTGAGNTIYF.

The CDR3 coding sequence is TGTGCCAGCAGCGGGACTAGCGGCTCCTACGAGCAGTACTTC. Amino acids: CASSGTSGSYEQYF. The chain uses TRBV7-9 and TRBJ2-7, with TRBD2 matching over 11 bases. CDR3 length: 14 residues. Trimming cost V 5 bases and J 0 bases; bases outside gene matches: 0. CDR1 and CDR2 from the germline V gene are SEHNR and FQNEAQ (reference sequence).

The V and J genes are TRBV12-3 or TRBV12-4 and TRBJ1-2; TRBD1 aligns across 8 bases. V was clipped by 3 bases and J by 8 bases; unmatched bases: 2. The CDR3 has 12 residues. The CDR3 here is CASSFRGRGYTF. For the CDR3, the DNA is TGTGCCAGCAGTTTCAGGGGGCGAGGCTACACCTTC.

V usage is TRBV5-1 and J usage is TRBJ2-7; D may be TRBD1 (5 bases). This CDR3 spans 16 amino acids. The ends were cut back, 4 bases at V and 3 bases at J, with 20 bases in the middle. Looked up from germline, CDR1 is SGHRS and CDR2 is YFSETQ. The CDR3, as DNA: TGCGCCAGCAGCCCCTCGTTTCAGCAGGGCTTCTACGAGCAGTACTTC. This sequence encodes CASSPSFQQGFYEQYF. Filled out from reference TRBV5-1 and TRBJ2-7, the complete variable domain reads KAGVTQTPRYLIKTRGQQVTLSCSPISGHRSVSWYQQTPGQGLQFLFEYFSETQRNKGNFPGRFSGRQFSNSRSEMNVSTLELGDSALYLCASSPSFQQGFYEQYFGPGTRLTVT.

DNA of the CDR3: TGTGCCAGCAGCGCCACTAGCGGGGCCTTTTACGAGCAGTACTTC. It yields the protein CASSATSGAFYEQYF. This chain connects TRBV5-4 to TRBJ2-7, with 10 bases lining up with TRBD2. The CDR3 has 15 amino acids. The V segment lost 4 bases and the J segment 4 bases; nucleotides outside the gene matches: 8. The germline CDR1 and CDR2 sequences are SGHNT and YYREEE (reference sequence).

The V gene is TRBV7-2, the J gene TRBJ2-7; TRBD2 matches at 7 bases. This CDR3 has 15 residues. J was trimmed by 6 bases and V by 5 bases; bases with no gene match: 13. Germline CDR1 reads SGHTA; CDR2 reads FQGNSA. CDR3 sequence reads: CASSPRLALGIEQYF. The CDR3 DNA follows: TGTGCCAGCAGCCCCCGACTAGCCCTGGGTATCGAGCAGTACTTC.

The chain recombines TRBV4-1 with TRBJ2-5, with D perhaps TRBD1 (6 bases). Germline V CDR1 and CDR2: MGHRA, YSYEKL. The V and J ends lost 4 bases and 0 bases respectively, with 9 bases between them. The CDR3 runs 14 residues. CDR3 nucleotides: TGCGCCAGCAGCCCGGACAGCGACCAAGAGACCCAGTACTTC. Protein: CASSPDSDQETQYF.

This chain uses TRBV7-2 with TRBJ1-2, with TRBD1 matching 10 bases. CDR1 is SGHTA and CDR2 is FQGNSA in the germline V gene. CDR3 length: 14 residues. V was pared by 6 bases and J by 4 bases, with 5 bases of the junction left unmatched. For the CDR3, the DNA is TGTGCCAGCAGTCCGACAGGGGGCGGCTATGGCTACACCTTC. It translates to CASSPTGGGYGYTF. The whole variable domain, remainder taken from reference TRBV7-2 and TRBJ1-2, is GAGVSQSPSNKVTEKGKDVELRCDPISGHTALYWYRQSLGQGLEFLIYFQGNSAPDKSGLPSDRFSAERTGGSVSTLTIQRTQQEDSAVYLCASSPTGGGYGYTFGSGTRLTVV.

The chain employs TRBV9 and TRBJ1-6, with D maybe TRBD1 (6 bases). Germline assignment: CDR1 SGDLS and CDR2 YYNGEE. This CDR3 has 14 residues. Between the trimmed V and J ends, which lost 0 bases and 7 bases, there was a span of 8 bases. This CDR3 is CASSVGTVNSPLHF. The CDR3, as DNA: TGTGCCAGCAGCGTAGGGACAGTAAATTCACCCCTCCACTTT. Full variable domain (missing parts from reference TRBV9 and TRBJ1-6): DSGVTQTPKHLITATGQRVTLRCSPRSGDLSVYWYQQSLDQGLQFLIQYYNGEERAKGNILERFSAQQFPDLHSELNLSSLELGDSALYFCASSVGTVNSPLHFGNGTRLTVT.

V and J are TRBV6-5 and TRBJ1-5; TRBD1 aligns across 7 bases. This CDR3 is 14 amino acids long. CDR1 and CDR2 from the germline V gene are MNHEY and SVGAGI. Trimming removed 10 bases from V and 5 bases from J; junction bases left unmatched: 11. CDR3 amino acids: CATNLDRTYQPQHF. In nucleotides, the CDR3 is TGTGCCACCAATCTGGACAGGACATATCAGCCCCAGCATTTT.

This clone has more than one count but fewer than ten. As DNA, the CDR3 is TGTGCTAGTGGTTTGGTACGCGGACTAGCGGGAGTGGGGGGCTACAATGAGCAGTTCTTC. Its translation is CASGLVRGLAGVGGYNEQFF. This chain links TRBV12-5 with TRBJ2-1, with TRBD2 identical over 13 bases. The CDR3 is 20 residues long. CDR1 and CDR2 (germline): LGHNT, FRNRAP. The V and J ends lost 0 bases and 3 bases, in that order; junction bases with no gene match: 11.

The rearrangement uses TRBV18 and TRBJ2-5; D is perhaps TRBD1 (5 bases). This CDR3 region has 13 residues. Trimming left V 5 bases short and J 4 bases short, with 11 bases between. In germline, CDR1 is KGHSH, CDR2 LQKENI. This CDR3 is CASSIDSLETQYF. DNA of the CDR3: TGTGCCAGCTCAATAGACAGTTTAGAGACCCAGTACTTC.

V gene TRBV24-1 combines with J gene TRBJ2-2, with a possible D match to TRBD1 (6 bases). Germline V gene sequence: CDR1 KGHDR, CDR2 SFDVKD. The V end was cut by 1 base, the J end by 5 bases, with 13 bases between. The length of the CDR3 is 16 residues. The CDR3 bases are TGTGCCACCAGTGATTTACGGACAGAGCAAACCGGGGAGCTGTTTTTT. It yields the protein CATSDLRTEQTGELFF.